The 9 T cell receptor beta chains listed next were all sequenced from one sample in a study of OX40 agonist ivuxolimab in advanced cancers. The repertoire was sequenced with immunoSEQ multiplex PCR; TCRdb's copy has only in-frame clones and lacks some. The data show around 140,000 clones, under 95% seen once. Sequenced material: CD4+ or CD8+ T cells sorted from blood, taken in a trial of the OX40 agonist ivuxolimab. The source is an adult with an advanced solid tumor such as melanoma, head and neck, liver or kidney cancer.

This clone was found once. The chain has TRBV30 and TRBJ1-5; no clear D. The V gene's germline CDR1 is GTSNPN and CDR2 SVGIG (reference sequence). This CDR3 is built from 12 residues. V gave up 0 bases and J gave up 4 bases, with 4 bases separating them. This CDR3 reads CAWSVSNQPQHF. CDR3 in DNA: TGTGCCTGGAGTGTAAGTAATCAGCCCCAGCATTTT.

The V gene is TRBV11-3, the J gene TRBJ2-3; D possibly matches TRBD1 or TRBD2 (5 bases each). Trimming removed 1 base at V and 6 bases at J, with 8 bases between. The CDR3 spans 13 residues. CDR1 and CDR2 (germline): SGHNT, YENEEA. This CDR3 reads CASSLGGMDTQYF. DNA for the CDR3: TGTGCCAGCAGCTTAGGGGGGATGGATACGCAGTATTTT.

The V gene is TRBV6-5, the J gene TRBJ1-5; D possibly corresponds to TRBD1 (5 bases). V gave up 2 bases and J gave up 2 bases, with 13 bases separating them. Germline CDR1 and CDR2: MNHEY and SVGAGI. The CDR3 sequence is 16 residues long. CDR3 residues: CASSYAPGGGNQPQHF. As DNA, the CDR3 is TGTGCCAGCAGTTACGCCCCAGGAGGGGGCAATCAGCCCCAGCATTTT.

This chain uses TRBV7-8 with TRBJ1-2, with no clear D. V lost 3 bases and J lost 1, with 9 bases in between. The germline gives CDR1 SGHVS, CDR2 FQNEAQ. This CDR3 is 14 amino acids long. The CDR3 is CASSFTEDNYGYTF. CDR3 coding DNA: TGTGCCAGCAGCTTCACAGAAGATAACTATGGCTACACCTTC.

The chain uses TRBV29-1 and TRBJ1-5; TRBD1 matches at 7 bases. The germline CDR1 and CDR2 sequences are SQVTM and ANQGSEA. The ends lost 5 bases at V and 4 bases at J; junction bases unmatched: 2. The CDR3 is 12 residues long. The chain's CDR3 is CSVRQGNQPQHF. The CDR3 DNA sequence: TGCAGCGTTCGACAGGGAAATCAGCCCCAGCATTTT.

The rearrangement uses TRBV5-1 and TRBJ2-5; 11 bases line up with TRBD2. This CDR3 contains 16 residues. The V gene end was trimmed by 7 bases and the J gene end by 1 base; junction bases not matched to a gene: 9. CDR1 is SGHRS and CDR2 is YFSETQ in the germline V gene. The CDR3 region is CASPWGLAEIQETQYF. The CDR3 DNA reads as TGCGCCAGCCCCTGGGGACTAGCGGAGATCCAAGAGACCCAGTACTTC.

The CDR3 DNA sequence: TGCGCCAGCAGCTTGGACACAGATACGCAGTATTTT. Encoded protein: CASSLDTDTQYF. The chain carries TRBV5-1 and TRBJ2-3; D is undetermined. Germline V gene sequence: CDR1 SGHRS, CDR2 YFSETQ. Trimming took off 0 bases at V and 2 bases at J, with 1 base between the two ends. This CDR3 is 12 amino acids long. Variable domain in full (rest from reference TRBV5-1 and TRBJ2-3): KAGVTQTPRYLIKTRGQQVTLSCSPISGHRSVSWYQQTPGQGLQFLFEYFSETQRNKGNFPGRFSGRQFSNSRSEMNVSTLELGDSALYLCASSLDTDTQYFGPGTRLTVL.

The chain recombines TRBV28 with TRBJ1-2; D might be TRBD1 (6 bases). The germline CDR1 and CDR2 sequences are MDHEN and SYDVKM. V was trimmed by 6 bases and J by 7 bases, leaving 18 bases between them. The CDR3 covers 14 residues. The CDR3 loop is CASRRAGAKGGYTF. The CDR3 nucleotides read TGTGCCAGCAGAAGGGCAGGGGCCAAGGGTGGCTACACCTTC.

The chain uses TRBV28 and TRBJ1-2, with no clear D. Germline values: CDR1 MDHEN, CDR2 SYDVKM. The CDR3 is made up of 11 amino acids. Here the CDR3 DNA reads TGTGCGGGGAAAGCTAACTATGGCTACACCTTC. This codes for CAGKANYGYTF.